Presented here are 29 T cell receptor beta chains from one specimen sequenced in a study of T cells in Graves' hyperthyroidism and ophthalmopathy. TCR beta CDR3 region amplification was performed from RNA transcripts. An initial round of RT-PCR targeting the TCR CDR3 relied on the HTBI primer set. TCRdb independently ran MiXCR on the multiplex PCR reads; one entry per CDR3 protein. Of about 460,000 distinct CDR3 sequences in the sample, less than 25% were seen once. Sequencing input: blood. The source of these receptors is a woman aged 65 to 85 with Graves' ophthalmopathy.

In this sample, this clonotype turned up a few times. The rearrangement links TRBV6-2 or TRBV6-3 to TRBJ1-2; 9 bases fit TRBD1. The ends lost 8 bases at V and 6 bases at J; junction bases unmatched: 4. Germline V gene sequence: CDR1 MNHEY, CDR2 SVGEGT. The CDR3 extends over 12 amino acids. The CDR3 DNA sequence: TGTGCCAGCGCACAGGGGGCGCATGGCTACACCTTC. It encodes CASAQGAHGYTF.

This clonotype turned up a few times. The CDR3 DNA follows: TGTGCCAGCAGCCCCACCGGGAAATCAAGGCAATATTTT. Protein sequence: CASSPTGKSRQYF. V gene TRBV7-3 combines with J gene TRBJ1-3; D gene uncertain. V shed 5 bases and J shed 15 bases, with 20 bases lying between them. This CDR3 comprises 13 residues. CDR1 is SGHTA, CDR2 FQGTGA, per germline.

In its sample, this clonotype was seen a few times. V and J are TRBV27 and TRBJ2-7, with TRBD2 identical over 9 bases. Germline V CDR1 and CDR2: MNHEY, SMNVEV (reference sequence). The CDR3 consists of 15 residues. Unmatched junction bases numbered 10, after V lost 5 bases and J lost 5 bases. CDR3 bases: TGTGCCAGCAGTCCGAGGGGACTAGCTATCCACGAGCAGTACTTC. Protein: CASSPRGLAIHEQYF.

This clonotype came up many times. The chain recombines TRBV2 with TRBJ2-1; D is perhaps TRBD2 (7 bases). The CDR3 runs to 16 residues. Germline CDR1 SNHLY, CDR2 FYNNEI. V was trimmed by 2 bases and J by 7 bases, leaving 18 bases between them. The CDR3 DNA is TGTGCCAGCAGTGAACTCGCCGGGGGGCTTGGAAATGAGCAGTTCTTC. This codes for CASSELAGGLGNEQFF.

This chain uses TRBV19 with TRBJ2-1, with 11 bases lining up with TRBD2. The CDR3 runs 17 residues. CDR1 LNHDA and CDR2 SQIVND come from the germline V gene (reference sequence). Unmatched junction bases numbered 10, after V lost 4 bases and J lost 5 bases. The CDR3 bases are TGTGCCAGTAGTAAATACAAACTAGCGGGAGTGGACAATGAGCAGTTCTTC. Protein sequence: CASSKYKLAGVDNEQFF.

The chain couples TRBV20-1 to TRBJ1-1; D remains ambiguous. With 5 bases removed from V and 0 bases from J, the gap between germline ends came to 16 bases. The germline gives CDR1 DFQATT, CDR2 SNEGSKA (reference sequence). The CDR3 is 15 amino acids. In DNA form, the CDR3 reads TGCAGTGCTGGACTTCCCGGGCCCATGAACACTGAAGCTTTCTTT. It yields the protein CSAGLPGPMNTEAFF.

The V and J genes are TRBV18 and TRBJ2-7, with 7 bases matching TRBD1. V lost 2 bases and J lost 2; bases outside the gene matches: 12. Germline CDR1 reads KGHSH; CDR2 reads LQKENI. The length of the CDR3 is 17 residues. The CDR3 DNA follows: TGTGCCAGCTCACCAGTGGGCCCCGGGACAGCTACCTACGAGCAGTACTTC. This sequence encodes CASSPVGPGTATYEQYF.

This chain uses TRBV28 with TRBJ1-5; D is unclear. Germline V gives CDR1 MDHEN, CDR2 SYDVKM. This CDR3 comprises 13 residues. Deletions cut 6 bases from V and 4 bases from J, with 10 bases between. The CDR3 region has the DNA TGTGCCAGCAGCCCTATCGGGAATCAGCCCCAGCATTTT. Encoded protein: CASSPIGNQPQHF.

This clonotype has a handful of counts. The J gene is TRBJ2-7, the V gene TRBV14; TRBD2 matches at 11 bases. The CDR3 runs to 15 residues. CDR1 is SGHDN and CDR2 is FVKESK in the germline V gene. The junction had 7 bases not matched to a gene; V was cut back by 2 bases and J by 7 bases. The CDR3 spells CASSQLLAGVGEQYF. Written as DNA, the CDR3 is TGTGCCAGCAGCCAACTACTAGCGGGAGTGGGTGAGCAGTACTTC.

This chain connects TRBV9 to TRBJ2-1, with D uncertain. V was shortened by 3 bases and J by 0 bases, with 7 bases between the two germline ends. The CDR3 extends over 14 amino acids. Germline CDR1 SGDLS, CDR2 YYNGEE. The chain's CDR3 is CASSEASSYNEQFF. The CDR3 DNA reads TGTGCCAGCAGCGAGGCTAGCTCCTACAATGAGCAGTTCTTC.

This sequence joins TRBV5-1 and TRBJ2-2; D is possibly TRBD1 or TRBD2 (6 bases each). CDR1 is SGHRS, CDR2 YFSETQ, per germline. The V and J ends lost 2 bases and 0 bases respectively, with 8 bases between them. The CDR3 covers 15 residues. As DNA, the CDR3 is TGCGCCAGCAGCTTTCGGGGGCCGAACACCGGGGAGCTGTTTTTT. Its translation is CASSFRGPNTGELFF.

This clonotype was detected a few times. The chain combines TRBV12-3 or TRBV12-4 with TRBJ1-3; D might be TRBD1 (6 bases). Deletions cut 5 bases from V and 3 bases from J, with 11 bases between. The CDR3 sequence is 14 residues long. In DNA form, the CDR3 reads TGTGCCAGCAGTCCCACAGGGCTTGGAAACACCATATATTTT. This gives the protein CASSPTGLGNTIYF.

This clonotype was observed a few times. V usage is TRBV6-1 and J usage is TRBJ1-1; D gene ambiguous. The CDR3 totals 13 residues. Trimming removed 5 bases at V and 4 bases at J, with 11 bases between. CDR1 and CDR2 from the germline V gene are MNHNS and SASEGT. DNA for the CDR3: TGTGCCAGCAGTCAAAAGACCTTCACTGAAGCTTTCTTT. This gives the protein CASSQKTFTEAFF.

The gene calls are TRBV5-1 and TRBJ1-1; TRBD1 is a possible D gene (5 bases). This CDR3 contains 15 residues. Germline V CDR1 and CDR2: SGHRS, YFSETQ. V was shortened by 3 bases and J by 0 bases, with 12 bases between the two germline ends. CDR3 region: CASSSQGSMNTEAFF. CDR3 sequence (DNA): TGCGCCAGCAGCTCGCAGGGCAGTATGAACACTGAAGCTTTCTTT.

This clonotype was observed a handful of times. CDR3 residues: CASSPKPGGGSEQYF. For the CDR3, the DNA is TGTGCCAGCAGCCCCAAGCCAGGGGGGGGAAGCGAGCAGTACTTC. This rearrangement joins TRBV3-1 to TRBJ2-7; perhaps D is TRBD1 or TRBD2 (7 bases each). This CDR3 is 15 amino acids long. Trimming pared 4 bases from V and 6 bases from J, leaving 19 bases between. Germline loops: CDR1 LGHDT, CDR2 YNNKEL (reference sequence).

The V and J genes are TRBV10-1 and TRBJ1-1; tentative D call: TRBD1 (5 bases). CDR3 size: 13 residues. V gave up 6 bases and J gave up 5 bases, with 13 bases separating them. Germline V gene data show CDR1 as WNHNN and CDR2 as SYGVQD (reference sequence). As DNA, the CDR3 is TGCGCCAGCAGCGCGGGTGGGGCAACTGAAGCTTTCTTT. This sequence encodes CASSAGGATEAFF.

V usage is TRBV6-1 and J usage is TRBJ1-2, with D hard to call. Germline V gene lookup returns CDR1 MNHNS and CDR2 SASEGT. The CDR3 consists of 13 residues. The V end was cut by 1 base, the J end by 8 bases, with 11 bases between. The CDR3 coding sequence is TGTGCCAGCAGTGAAGTATTCGGATACGGCTACACCTTC. It encodes CASSEVFGYGYTF.

The chain joins TRBV9 to TRBJ2-3; TRBD2 matches at 8 bases. CDR1 is SGDLS, CDR2 YYNGEE, per germline. This CDR3 is 16 amino acids long. V dropped 0 bases and J dropped 2; count of bases not matched to a gene: 5. CDR3 residues: CASSVVGLGDTDTQYF. The CDR3 DNA follows: TGTGCCAGCAGCGTAGTGGGACTAGGGGACACAGATACGCAGTATTTT.

This chain uses TRBV14 with TRBJ2-1, with D perhaps TRBD2 (6 bases). Per the germline V gene, CDR1 is SGHDN and CDR2 is FVKESK. The CDR3 runs to 15 residues. V gave up 4 bases and J gave up 7 bases, with 17 bases separating them. CDR3 protein: CASSLPGLASNEQFF. In nucleotides, the CDR3 is TGTGCCAGCAGCCTTCCGGGACTTGCCTCTAATGAGCAGTTCTTC.

This clonotype was detected only a few times. The chain employs TRBV30 and TRBJ2-7, with D perhaps assigned TRBD1 or TRBD2 (5 bases each). V lost 1 base and J 6 bases, leaving 19 bases between the germline ends. The CDR3 runs to 15 residues. Per germline, CDR1 GTSNPN and CDR2 SVGIG (reference sequence). This chain's CDR3 is CAWSGGRGSLREQYF. CDR3 coding DNA: TGTGCCTGGAGTGGGGGGAGAGGGTCCCTTCGCGAGCAGTACTTC.

This clonotype was seen once. The chain has TRBV10-3 and TRBJ2-2; 13 bases match TRBD2. The CDR3 length is 19 residues. Germline-derived CDR1 and CDR2 are ENHRY and SYGVKD. Trimming removed 3 bases from V and 0 bases from J; junction bases left unmatched: 7. The CDR3 coding sequence is TGTGCCATCAGTGAACTTTTACTAGCGGGAGGGCCGAACACCGGGGAGCTGTTTTTT. Protein sequence: CAISELLLAGGPNTGELFF.

J is TRBJ1-1 and V is TRBV7-2; 10 bases are shared with TRBD1. Germline V gives CDR1 SGHTA, CDR2 FQGNSA. The CDR3 has 14 residues. The J segment lost 3 bases and the V segment lost 5 bases, leaving 3 bases of the junction unmatched. The CDR3 sequence is CASSLDRGYTEAFF. CDR3 coding DNA: TGTGCCAGCAGCCTGGACAGGGGGTACACTGAAGCTTTCTTT.

The chain links TRBV7-9 to TRBJ2-2; TRBD2 matches 7 bases. The CDR3 is 17 residues long. Per the germline V gene, CDR1 is SEHNR and CDR2 is FQNEAQ (reference sequence). The trim removed 5 bases at V and 1 base at J, leaving 10 bases unmatched. CDR3 DNA: TGTGCCAGCAGCCAAGATCGGGCTAGCGGGAACACCGGGGAGCTGTTTTTT. It encodes CASSQDRASGNTGELFF. The full variable domain, rest sourced from reference TRBV7-9 and TRBJ2-2, is DTGVSQNPRHKITKRGQNVTFRCDPISEHNRLYWYRQTLGQGPEFLTYFQNEAQLEKSRLLSDRFSAERPKGSFSTLEIQRTEQGDSAMYLCASSQDRASGNTGELFFGEGSRLTVL.

V gene TRBV6-2 or TRBV6-3 combines with J gene TRBJ1-2; the D is unclear. Per germline, CDR1 MNHEY and CDR2 SVGEGT. This CDR3 spans 12 amino acids. The ends were cut back, 8 bases at V and 3 bases at J, with 10 bases in the middle. Here the CDR3 DNA reads TGTGCCAGCGGCCAGGAGTACTATGGCTACACCTTC. It encodes CASGQEYYGYTF.

The table lists this clonotype with a few counts. This chain uses TRBV9 with TRBJ2-3, with D maybe TRBD1 (5 bases). This CDR3 spans 15 amino acids. CDR1 is SGDLS and CDR2 is YYNGEE in the germline V gene. V dropped 2 bases and J dropped 2 bases, with 12 bases sitting between them. CDR3 sequence reads: CASSVRASPTDTQYF. As DNA, the CDR3 is TGTGCCAGCAGCGTCAGGGCGAGCCCCACAGATACGCAGTATTTT.

This clonotype has just a few counts. The chain combines TRBV6-1 with TRBJ2-3, with a tentative D call TRBD1 (6 bases). Trimming took off 6 bases at V and 10 bases at J, with 23 bases between the two ends. CDR1 and CDR2 from the germline V gene are MNHNS and SASEGT. The CDR3 sequence is 15 residues long. CDR3 amino acids: CASSDRPFGQEAQYF. In DNA form, the CDR3 reads TGTGCCAGCAGCGACAGGCCGTTCGGCCAGGAGGCGCAGTATTTT.

Here the CDR3 DNA reads TGTGCCACCCGGGACACCGGGTTGATTTCGGCTTTCTTT. Translating gives CATRDTGLISAFF. The genes are TRBV10-3 and TRBJ1-1; D may be TRBD1 (6 bases). Between the trimmed V and J ends, which lost 10 bases and 11 bases, there was a span of 23 bases. Per the germline V gene, CDR1 is ENHRY and CDR2 is SYGVKD. The CDR3 has 13 amino acids.

As concerns this clonotype: At one of its ends the junction is not consistent with the germline gene, which may arise from a read error. The rearrangement uses TRBV15 and TRBJ2-3; TRBD2 aligns across 8 bases. Germline CDR1 LNHNV, CDR2 YYDKDF (reference sequence). The CDR3 covers 16 residues. In DNA, the CDR3 is TGTGCCACCAGCAGACGAGCGGGAGCGACCACAAATACGCAGTATTTT. Its protein is CATSRRAGATTNTQYF.

The chain recombines TRBV10-3 with TRBJ2-7; TRBD2 matches 8 bases. Losses at the gene ends were 10 bases for V and 5 bases for J; bases not matched to a gene: 19. The CDR3 loop spans 16 amino acids. In germline, CDR1 is ENHRY, CDR2 SYGVKD. The CDR3, as DNA: TGTGCCAGCGCGGGCGGGAGGACCCTTAATTCCCACGAGCAGTACTTC. It is translated as CASAGGRTLNSHEQYF.